The 3 T cell receptor beta chains listed next were all sequenced from one sample in a study of cytomegalovirus exposure and HLA in healthy donors. Vbeta (60) and Jbeta (13) primers were used in the PCR. TCRdb's copy holds only in-frame clones and misses some; the assay was immunoSEQ multiplex PCR. The sample lists 120,000 to 150,000 clones, around 79% occurring once. Sample: PBMCs. These receptors were collected from a middle-aged man in good health and CMV-seropositive.

V and J are TRBV9 and TRBJ1-1; possibly TRBD1 for D (5 bases). The CDR3 extends over 12 amino acids. Germline lookup yields CDR1 SGDLS and CDR2 YYNGEE. V shed 4 bases and J shed 11 bases, with 15 bases lying between them. In DNA form, the CDR3 reads TGTGCCAGCAGCCCACGGACAACTGGGGCTTTCTTT. Amino acids: CASSPRTTGAFF.

This clone has just one count. The chain carries TRBV7-9 and TRBJ2-1, with D possibly being TRBD2 (6 bases). The V end was cut by 1 base, the J end by 1 base, with 11 bases between. Looked up from germline, CDR1 is SEHNR and CDR2 is FQNEAQ (reference sequence). The CDR3 length is 16 residues. The CDR3 loop reads CASSLGSGSSYNEQFF. In DNA form, the CDR3 reads TGTGCCAGCAGCTTAGGTAGCGGCTCTTCCTACAATGAGCAGTTCTTC.

A single count supports this clone. The chain uses TRBV2 and TRBJ2-3, with D possibly being TRBD1 (8 bases). The CDR3 extends over 15 amino acids. From germline, CDR1 is SNHLY and CDR2 FYNNEI. V shed 5 bases and J shed 5 bases, with 17 bases lying between them. The CDR3 spells CASSTGTTGGDTQYF. The CDR3 nucleotides are TGTGCCAGCAGTACCGGGACTACAGGGGGAGATACGCAGTATTTT.